The 25 T cell receptor beta chains listed next were all sequenced from one sample in a study of tumor-infiltrating lymphocytes in glioblastoma multiforme (dated by TCRdb to the late 2010s). These reads were obtained on an Illumina HiSeq 2500. A modified ARM-PCR protocol with multiple V-beta primers and a C-beta primer was used to build TCRB libraries from RNA via three nested multiplex PCR rounds. TCRdb's own reprocessing of the public reads used fastp at Q25 and MiXCR and kept productive beta chains. Rows are unified per CDR3 protein, each entry keeping the most common DNA and genes. For this sample there are tens of thousands of distinct CDR3 sequences; approximately 60% appear just once. Jointly, the top ten make up around 34% of the sample. The sample comprised brain tumor tissue. All receptors come from a male donor with glioblastoma.

As regards this clonotype: One base away lies a much larger clone, so this may be a sequencing read error. The J gene is TRBJ2-1, the V gene TRBV14; no definite D call. Germline CDR1 and CDR2: SGHDN and FVKESK. CDR3 length: 15 amino acids. CDR3: CASSQDGARHNKQFF. DNA of the CDR3: TGTGCCAGCAGCCAAGATGGCGCCAGGCACAATAAGCAGTTCTTC.

The chain links TRBV28 to TRBJ1-5; D is ambiguous. Trimming cost V 4 bases and J 9 bases, with 7 bases left between them. CDR1 and CDR2 from the germline V gene are MDHEN and SYDVKM. The CDR3 spans 11 residues. The CDR3 DNA follows: TGTGCCAGCAGTTCCGAGGGGCCCCAGCATTTT. Translating it yields CASSSEGPQHF.

V usage is TRBV11-2 and J usage is TRBJ2-1, with 9 bases that match TRBD2. Germline V gives CDR1 SGHAT, CDR2 FQNNGV. V trimming: 6 bases; J trimming: 9 bases; junction bases outside the gene matches: 6. The CDR3 consists of 13 residues. The CDR3 is CASSISGSCEQFF. The CDR3 DNA is TGTGCCAGCAGTATTAGCGGGAGCTGTGAGCAGTTCTTC.

Regarding this clonotype: One junction end disagrees with the germline gene, perhaps due to a read error. The chain links TRBV6-1 to TRBJ2-2; D perhaps matches TRBD1 (6 bases). Germline lookup yields CDR1 MNHNS and CDR2 SASEGT. This CDR3 has 13 amino acids. The CDR3 sequence: CATQYRASVEMFF. The CDR3 nucleotides are TGTGCCACCCAGTACAGGGCGTCCGTGGAGATGTTTTTT.

This clonotype has at least ten counts. The CDR3 DNA sequence: TGCAGTGCTAATGAAGAGACCCAGTACTTC. Amino acids: CSANEETQYF. The V and J genes are TRBV20-1 and TRBJ2-5; the D is unclear. The CDR3 extends over 10 amino acids. Germline CDR1 reads DFQATT; CDR2 reads SNEGSKA (reference sequence). V shed 4 bases and J shed 3 bases, with 3 bases lying between them.

This clonotype was observed a few times. The rearrangement uses TRBV7-3 and TRBJ1-1; D possibly corresponds to TRBD1 (6 bases). The V end lost 4 bases, the J end lost 2 bases, and 8 bases lay between the germline ends. Per germline, CDR1 SGHTA and CDR2 FQGTGA. This CDR3 region has 13 residues. The CDR3 here is CASSSDRNTEAFF. DNA of the CDR3: TGTGCCAGCAGCTCGGACAGAAACACTGAAGCTTTCTTT.

This CDR3 reads CSANPPSGYQETQYF. The CDR3 DNA follows: TGCAGTGCTAACCCCCCTAGCGGATACCAAGAGACCCAGTACTTC. The V call is TRBV20-1, the J call TRBJ2-5, with 7 bases lining up with TRBD2. The CDR3 runs to 15 residues. V shed 4 bases, J shed 0 bases, and the junction held 8 bases outside the gene matches. In germline, CDR1 is DFQATT, CDR2 SNEGSKA (reference sequence).

About this clonotype itself: It is likely a read error, because the conserved phenylalanine at the end of the CDR3 is missing. Written as DNA, the CDR3 is TGTGCCAGCAGTCCTAAGGGGGGTGGGACATACACAGATACGCAGTATTTG. It is translated as CASSPKGGGTYTDTQYL. V gene TRBV6-1 combines with J gene TRBJ2-3, with D perhaps TRBD1 or TRBD2 (6 bases each). This CDR3 has 17 residues. Germline V CDR1 and CDR2: MNHNS, SASEGT. Trimming stripped 5 bases from V and 2 bases from J, with 20 bases between.

Comments on this clonotype: This sequence may be a read error, since a much larger clone differs from it by one base. The conserved phenylalanine or tryptophan normally closing the CDR3 is absent here, so this likely arose from a read error. The CDR3 sequence is CASNEGGSSYEQYY. The DNA of the CDR3 is TGTGCCAGCAATGAGGGCGGGAGCTCCTACGAGCAGTACTAC. The chain couples TRBV28 to TRBJ2-7, with 7 bases lining up with TRBD2. With 7 bases clipped from V and 0 bases from J, the junction kept 6 bases outside the gene matches. CDR1 MDHEN and CDR2 SYDVKM come from the germline V gene. The CDR3 contains 14 residues.

This clonotype was seen once. A much larger clone lies one base from this, so it may be a read error. This chain uses TRBV7-9 with TRBJ2-7; the match to TRBD2 covers 7 bases. The CDR3 covers 13 residues. Germline V gene sequence: CDR1 SEHNR, CDR2 FQNEAQ (reference sequence). The CDR3 coding sequence is TGTGCCATCAGCTTAGCGGGCAGCGGCGAGCAGTACTTC. Amino acids: CAISLAGSGEQYF.

This clonotype is judged medium-sized. V and J are TRBV6-2 or TRBV6-3 and TRBJ2-7; 8 positions agree with TRBD1. The CDR3 extends over 15 amino acids. J lost 6 bases, V lost 2 bases, and 9 bases had no gene match. Germline CDR1 is MNHEY and CDR2 is SVGEGT. The CDR3 DNA sequence: TGTGCCAGCAGTTACAGGGGGAGACAGGGGCTCGAGCAGTACTTC. Protein sequence: CASSYRGRQGLEQYF.

This chain links TRBV6-5 with TRBJ2-1; 8 nucleotides agree with TRBD2. V lost 5 bases to trimming and J lost 6 bases; unmatched junction nucleotides: 6. The CDR3 spans 14 residues. The germline CDR1 and CDR2 sequences are MNHEY and SVGAGI. The CDR3 loop reads CASSLSGTANEQFF. As DNA, the CDR3 is TGTGCCAGCAGTCTTAGCGGGACCGCCAATGAGCAGTTCTTC.

The V call is TRBV2, the J call TRBJ2-7; 11 bases are shared with TRBD2. Germline-derived CDR1 and CDR2 are SNHLY and FYNNEI. The CDR3 extends over 21 amino acids. Germline trimming cut 4 bases from V and 1 base from J; bases unmatched to any gene: 21. DNA of the CDR3: TGTGCCAGCAGTGGTCGAGCTAAGGGCGCGACAGGACTAGCGGGTTCCTACGAGCAGTACTTC. Amino acids: CASSGRAKGATGLAGSYEQYF.

Comments on this clonotype: This CDR3 fails to terminate in the conserved phenylalanine or tryptophan, so it likely reflects a read error. The chain links TRBV5-6 to TRBJ2-2; D perhaps matches TRBD2 (5 bases). This CDR3 comprises 13 residues. Germline values: CDR1 SGHDT, CDR2 YYEEEE. The CDR3 DNA reads as TGTGCCAGCAGCTTGGACACCCACGGGAAGCTGTTTCTT. The encoded protein is CASSLDTHGKLFL.

This clonotype has only a few counts. The junction does not match germline at one end; this may be a read error. V and J are TRBV14 and TRBJ2-7; D may be TRBD1 or TRBD2 (5 bases each). CDR3 length equals 13 residues. CDR1 is SGHDN and CDR2 is FVKESK in the germline V gene. The DNA for the CDR3 is TGTGCCAGCAGCCAAGTTCACGGGGACGAGCAGTATTTC. Protein sequence: CASSQVHGDEQYF.

Worth noting for this clonotype: The junction shows a germline mismatch at one end, possibly a read error. The chain recombines TRBV20-1 with TRBJ2-3; D is ambiguous. This CDR3 contains 14 residues. Germline values: CDR1 DFQATT, CDR2 SNEGSKA (reference sequence). CDR3 sequence: CSARSIRSTDTQYF. The CDR3 nucleotides are TGCAGTGCTAGAAGTATTAGGAGCACAGATACACAGTATTTT.

With regard to this clonotype: The junction departs from the called germline gene at one end, perhaps through a read error. The genes are TRBV20-1 and TRBJ2-6; tentatively, D is TRBD1 (5 bases). This CDR3 has 14 amino acids. Germline V gene data show CDR1 as DFQATT and CDR2 as SNEGSKA (reference sequence). CDR3 nucleotide sequence: TGCAGTGCTATCTCCCGCCCTGGGGCCAACGTCCTGACCTTC. It translates to CSAISRPGANVLTF.

This clonotype occurred a few times. The rearrangement links TRBV28 to TRBJ1-1; 10 bases fit TRBD1. The germline V gene has CDR1 MDHEN and CDR2 SYDVKM. The V segment lost 6 bases and the J segment 1 base; nucleotides outside the gene matches: 5. The CDR3 length is 15 residues. The DNA for the CDR3 is TGTGCCAGCAGGTCCGGGACAGGGGCGAACACTGAAGCTTTCTTT. It is translated as CASRSGTGANTEAFF.

This clonotype is medium-sized (0.01 to 0.1%) by share. The V and J genes are TRBV6-5 and TRBJ2-7; TRBD1 is a possible D gene (6 bases). Germline lookup yields CDR1 MNHEY and CDR2 SVGAGI. The V gene lost 3 bases and the J gene lost 4 bases, with 10 bases spanning the gap. The CDR3 length is 13 residues. The CDR3: CASSYRDNYEQYF. CDR3 coding DNA: TGTGCCAGCAGTTATCGGGACAATTACGAGCAGTACTTC.

This clonotype has ten or more counts. The chain recombines TRBV20-1 with TRBJ2-2; 11 bases agree with TRBD2. The junction had 8 bases not matched to a gene; V was cut back by 0 bases and J by 8 bases. Germline V lookup: CDR1 DFQATT, CDR2 SNEGSKA (reference sequence). CDR3 size: 16 residues. The DNA of the CDR3 is TGCAGTGCTAGAGATACTAGCGGGAGTTTATATGGGGAGCTGTTTTTT. Its protein is CSARDTSGSLYGELFF.

In regard to this clonotype: At one end the junction does not follow the germline gene, possibly because of a read error. The chain couples TRBV7-9 to TRBJ2-3; tentatively, D is TRBD2 (7 bases). CDR3 length: 14 residues. Germline V gives CDR1 SEHNR, CDR2 FQNEAQ (reference sequence). The DNA for the CDR3 is TGTGTCAGCAGCCCGGGGGGCGGCACAGATACGCAGTATTTT. Encoded protein: CVSSPGGGTDTQYF.

In its sample, this clonotype is medium-sized (0.01 to 0.1%). The CDR3 DNA follows: TGTGCCAGTGACCTTAATAGCAATCAGCCCCAGCATTTT. Amino acid sequence: CASDLNSNQPQHF. This chain uses TRBV6-1 with TRBJ1-5; no reliable D call. Germline V gene data show CDR1 as MNHNS and CDR2 as SASEGT. Trimming shortened V by 9 bases and J by 0 bases, and 9 bases separated the two germline ends. This CDR3 is 13 amino acids long.

Concerning this clonotype: At one end the junction does not follow the germline gene, possibly because of a read error. This rearrangement joins TRBV2 to TRBJ2-5, with 11 nucleotides matching TRBD2. Looked up from germline, CDR1 is SNHLY and CDR2 is FYNNEI. CDR3 length equals 15 residues. In nucleotides, the CDR3 is TGCGCCAGCACATTAGCGGGAGGGTGGGCAGAGACCCAGTACTTC. Its translation: CASTLAGGWAETQYF.

Concerning this clonotype: A clone one base away is much larger, so this may be a read error. The chain links TRBV28 to TRBJ1-2; TRBD1 is a possible D gene (6 bases). The CDR3 contains 18 residues. Germline CDR1 and CDR2: MDHEN and SYDVKM. The V end lost 3 bases, the J end lost 4 bases, and 24 bases lay between the germline ends. For the CDR3, the DNA is TGTGCCAGCAGTTTGGGGGGGGCAGGATTCGGTCGCTTCTATGGCTACACCTTC. Encoded protein: CASSLGGAGFGRFYGYTF.

The rearrangement uses TRBV20-1 and TRBJ2-3; D may be TRBD1 (5 bases). In germline, CDR1 is DFQATT, CDR2 SNEGSKA (reference sequence). CDR3 size: 15 residues. V was shortened by 6 bases and J by 3 bases, with 19 bases between the two germline ends. The CDR3 bases are TGCAGTGCGATACCGGACAAGGGTATAACAGATACGCAGTATTTT. Amino acids: CSAIPDKGITDTQYF.